These 18 T cell receptor beta chains were sequenced from one sample in a study of identifying expanded T cells in peripheral blood. Sequencing used immunoSEQ multiplex PCR; TCRdb keeps in-frame clones, though not all of them. The sample has 50,000 to 65,000 clones; approximately 89% are singletons. The sample taken for sequencing was blood. These receptors originate from a person between 18 and 69 years old in good health.

V gene TRBV5-1 combines with J gene TRBJ2-3; 8 bases fit TRBD2. V shed 5 bases, J shed 6 bases, and the junction held 8 bases outside the gene matches. Germline values: CDR1 SGHRS, CDR2 YFSETQ. CDR3 length: 14 amino acids. CDR3 sequence: CASRPGLDADTQYF. CDR3 DNA sequence: TGCGCCAGCAGACCGGGACTAGACGCGGATACGCAGTATTTT.

This chain connects TRBV4-2 to TRBJ1-1; the match to TRBD1 covers 9 bases. CDR1 and CDR2 (germline): LGHNA, YNFKEQ. The V segment lost 3 bases and the J segment 6 bases; nucleotides outside the gene matches: 11. The CDR3 runs to 16 residues. CDR3 bases: TGTGCCAGCAGCCAGTTCACAGGGGGCGGTAACCCTGAAGCTTTCTTT. This sequence encodes CASSQFTGGGNPEAFF.

The chain employs TRBV7-2 and TRBJ2-5, with D possibly matching TRBD2 (6 bases). Germline CDR1 is SGHTA and CDR2 is FQGNSA. The CDR3 runs 14 residues. Trimming pared 6 bases from V and 4 bases from J, leaving 15 bases between. DNA of the CDR3: TGTGCCAGCAGTCGCAGACTAGAAGTAGAGACCCAGTACTTC. It is translated as CASSRRLEVETQYF.

The chain uses TRBV2 and TRBJ2-2, with a weak D call TRBD2 (6 bases). Looked up from germline, CDR1 is SNHLY and CDR2 is FYNNEI. V was trimmed by 3 bases and J by 2 bases, leaving 7 bases between them. This CDR3 region has 14 residues. The CDR3 is CASSETRNTGELFF. The CDR3, as DNA: TGTGCCAGCAGTGAGACTAGAAACACCGGGGAGCTGTTTTTT.

The chain combines TRBV7-2 with TRBJ2-5, with TRBD2 matching 7 bases. The V gene end was trimmed by 2 bases and the J gene end by 1 base; junction bases not matched to a gene: 4. This CDR3 contains 15 residues. The germline gives CDR1 SGHTA, CDR2 FQGNSA. The CDR3, as DNA: TGTGCCAGCAGCTTACAACTAGCGCCCCAAGAGACCCAGTACTTC. Protein product: CASSLQLAPQETQYF. Filled out from reference TRBV7-2 and TRBJ2-5, the complete variable domain reads GAGVSQSPSNKVTEKGKDVELRCDPISGHTALYWYRQSLGQGLEFLIYFQGNSAPDKSGLPSDRFSAERTGGSVSTLTIQRTQQEDSAVYLCASSLQLAPQETQYFGPGTRLLVL.

This sequence joins TRBV20-1 and TRBJ1-1; 9 nucleotides agree with TRBD1. There are 11 residues in the CDR3. V was pared by 8 bases and J by 4 bases, with 2 bases of the junction left unmatched. CDR1 is DFQATT, CDR2 SNEGSKA, per germline (reference sequence). The CDR3 nucleotides read TGCAGTTGGGACAGGGCCACTGAAGCTTTCTTT. It is translated as CSWDRATEAFF.

The chain uses TRBV7-9 and TRBJ2-3; D is undetermined. This CDR3 is built from 17 residues. V dropped 8 bases and J dropped 8 bases, with 29 bases sitting between them. Germline V CDR1 and CDR2: SEHNR, FQNEAQ (reference sequence). CDR3 sequence reads: CASSTPDEISVLATQYF. As DNA, the CDR3 is TGTGCCAGCTCCACCCCGGACGAAATATCCGTCTTGGCTACGCAGTATTTT.

The genes are TRBV5-4 and TRBJ2-5; 7 bases agree with TRBD2. There are 13 residues in the CDR3. Germline CDR1 reads SGHNT; CDR2 reads YYREEE (reference sequence). With V trimmed by 2 bases and J by 4 bases, 2 bases remained unmatched. CDR3 region: CASSFWGGETQYF. CDR3 nucleotides: TGTGCCAGCAGCTTTTGGGGGGGAGAGACCCAGTACTTC.

The gene calls are TRBV6-5 and TRBJ2-7, with 11 nucleotides matching TRBD2. Germline V gene data show CDR1 as MNHEY and CDR2 as SVGAGI. With V trimmed by 6 bases and J by 3 bases, 4 bases remained unmatched. The CDR3 sequence is 14 residues long. CDR3 DNA: TGTGCCAGCAGCCGCGGGACTAGCGGCTACGAGCAGTACTTC. Translation: CASSRGTSGYEQYF.

V usage is TRBV7-3 and J usage is TRBJ2-7; perhaps TRBD1 as D (5 bases). Germline lookup yields CDR1 SGHTA and CDR2 FQGTGA. Trimming pared 3 bases from V and 0 bases from J, leaving 24 bases between. CDR3 length: 19 amino acids. CDR3 nucleotide sequence: TGTGCCAGCAGCTTCCTCGAACACGCAAGACAGCTAGACTCCTACGAGCAGTACTTC. It encodes CASSFLEHARQLDSYEQYF.

This chain connects TRBV29-1 to TRBJ2-2; TRBD2 is a possible D gene (6 bases). Looked up from germline, CDR1 is SQVTM and CDR2 is ANQGSEA. The CDR3 sequence is 14 residues long. The V end was cut by 4 bases, the J end by 5 bases, with 14 bases between. CDR3: CSVAEGRRTGELFF. Written as DNA, the CDR3 is TGCAGCGTTGCGGAGGGGAGGAGGACCGGGGAGCTGTTTTTT.

The sample holds a few counts of this clone. The chain has TRBV28 and TRBJ1-5; D not resolved. Looked up from germline, CDR1 is MDHEN and CDR2 is SYDVKM. The CDR3 is made up of 15 amino acids. V was cut by 3 bases and J by 5 bases, with 14 bases left in between. The CDR3 is CASSFFRATHQPQHF. The CDR3 DNA follows: TGTGCCAGCAGTTTCTTTAGGGCCACTCATCAGCCCCAGCATTTT.

The genes are TRBV21-1 and TRBJ2-7; TRBD1, the table's D call, lacks a check against the DNA. TRBV21-1 corresponds to a pseudogene. This CDR3 has 19 amino acids. The CDR3 DNA reads as TGTGCCAGCAGTAATAATAACACTCACAGGGGGCGATCCGCCCCCGAGCAGTACTTC. Its translation: CASSNNNTHRGRSAPEQYF.

The chain has TRBV5-1 and TRBJ2-1; D is possibly TRBD1 (6 bases). Deletions cut 4 bases from V and 8 bases from J, with 22 bases between. Germline CDR1 reads SGHRS; CDR2 reads YFSETQ. The CDR3 extends over 16 amino acids. CDR3 sequence (DNA): TGCGCCAGCAGCCTGGTCGGTACAGGGTGGATCGATGAGCAGTTCTTC. It yields the protein CASSLVGTGWIDEQFF.

This clone showed up just once. The chain is built from TRBV11-2 and TRBJ1-3; D call uncertain. Trimming left V 5 bases short and J 8 bases short, with 4 bases between. The CDR3 is 10 residues long. Per germline, CDR1 SGHAT and CDR2 FQNNGV. The CDR3 DNA follows: TGTGCCAGCAGCCACGACACCATATATTTT. It translates to CASSHDTIYF.

The genes are TRBV28 and TRBJ2-6, with 9 bases that match TRBD1. The CDR3 is 16 amino acids. Germline V gene sequence: CDR1 MDHEN, CDR2 SYDVKM. V lost 4 bases, J lost 0 bases, and 1 base stayed unmatched. In nucleotides, the CDR3 is TGTGCCAGCAGTTCGACAGGGGGCTCTGGGGCCAACGTCCTGACTTTC. This sequence encodes CASSSTGGSGANVLTF.

The chain couples TRBV1 to TRBJ2-3; whether TRBD2, the table's D call, matches the DNA was not checked. TRBV1 corresponds to a pseudogene. The CDR3 consists of 15 residues. CDR3 coding DNA: TGCACCAGCATTCAGGGACTAGCGGGGACAGATACGCAGTATTTT. Translating it yields CTSIQGLAGTDTQYF.

J is TRBJ1-2 and V is TRBV18; D possibly corresponds to TRBD1 (5 bases). The CDR3 runs to 12 residues. Germline loops: CDR1 KGHSH, CDR2 LQKENI. Trimming removed 3 bases at V and 8 bases at J, with 10 bases between. In DNA, the CDR3 is TGTGCCAGCTCACCTTCAGGGAACGGCTACACCTTC. As protein: CASSPSGNGYTF.